Each of the 30 T cell receptor beta chains below was sequenced from the same sample in a study of blood T cell repertoires in COVID-19. Some clones are missing from TCRdb's copy, which holds only in-frame ones; the method was immunoSEQ multiplex PCR. The table records over 200,000 clones, around 91% of them present only once. The sample comprised PBMCs or T cells enriched from blood (not recorded which). Receptors were obtained from a man aged 25-45 years who had been exposed to COVID-19.

This clone was detected only once. This chain connects TRBV11-1 to TRBJ2-3; 7 bases line up with TRBD2. The length of the CDR3 is 13 residues. Germline V lookup: CDR1 SGHAT, CDR2 FQDESV (reference sequence). The trim removed 4 bases at V and 7 bases at J, leaving 5 bases unmatched. The CDR3, as DNA: TGTGCCAGCAGCTCCCCCGGGGGGAATACGCAGTATTTT. Protein product: CASSSPGGNTQYF.

A single count supports this clone. V gene TRBV6-5 combines with J gene TRBJ2-7, with D perhaps TRBD2 (5 bases). The germline V gene has CDR1 MNHEY and CDR2 SVGAGI. This CDR3 has 13 residues. V was cut by 3 bases and J by 5 bases, with 11 bases left in between. In DNA, the CDR3 is TGTGCCAGCAGTTATGCGGGTATCCACGAGCAGTACTTC. Translated: CASSYAGIHEQYF.

The J gene is TRBJ2-3, the V gene TRBV9; 7 bases fit TRBD2. This CDR3 has 16 amino acids. Germline V gene data show CDR1 as SGDLS and CDR2 as YYNGEE. J gave up 6 bases and V 3 bases, and 13 bases lay outside the gene matches. CDR3 DNA: TGTGCCAGCAGCGAAGTTCCGGGACTAACCTACGATACGCAGTATTTT. This sequence encodes CASSEVPGLTYDTQYF.

The V gene is TRBV3-1 (or the pseudogene TRBV3-2), the J gene TRBJ2-7; TRBD2 agrees at 10 bases. Germline V gene data show CDR1 as LGHDT and CDR2 as YNNKEL (reference sequence). This CDR3 is built from 14 residues. Losses at the gene ends were 6 bases for V and 3 bases for J; bases not matched to a gene: 5. Here the CDR3 DNA reads TGTGCCAGCAGACAAAGCGGGGGGGACTACGAGCAGTACTTC. It codes for CASRQSGGDYEQYF.

This chain uses TRBV7-2 with TRBJ2-1; 9 bases are a match to TRBD2. This CDR3 is 15 amino acids long. J was trimmed by 2 bases and V by 1 base; bases with no gene match: 0. Germline V gene sequence: CDR1 SGHTA, CDR2 FQGNSA. In nucleotides, the CDR3 is TGTGCCAGCAGCTTAGGCGGGGGGGCCTACAATGAGCAGTTCTTC. As protein: CASSLGGGAYNEQFF.

This clone has just one count. V is TRBV7-9 and J is TRBJ2-7; 9 nucleotides align to TRBD1. Germline CDR1 SEHNR, CDR2 FQNEAQ (reference sequence). Unmatched junction bases numbered 9, after V lost 7 bases and J lost 2 bases. CDR3 length: 15 residues. As DNA, the CDR3 is TGTGCCAGCACCCCTCGGGACAGGGATCCCTACGAGCAGTACTTC. It yields the protein CASTPRDRDPYEQYF.

The CDR3 DNA sequence: TGTGCCAGCAGCCCCGATCCACTAGCGGGGGGGTTTAGCACAGATACGCAGTATTTT. Protein sequence: CASSPDPLAGGFSTDTQYF. This chain links TRBV4-2 with TRBJ2-3; 13 bases match TRBD2. This CDR3 has 19 amino acids. The germline V gene has CDR1 LGHNA and CDR2 YNFKEQ. With V trimmed by 4 bases and J by 0 bases, 10 bases remained unmatched.

The chain recombines TRBV3-1 (or the pseudogene TRBV3-2) with TRBJ2-7; possible D gene TRBD2, 6 bases. V was shortened by 4 bases and J by 3 bases, with 7 bases between the two germline ends. The germline V gene encodes CDR1 LGHDT and CDR2 YNNKEL (reference sequence). The CDR3 has 12 residues. CDR3 sequence reads: CASSPGLYEQYF. CDR3 coding DNA: TGTGCCAGCAGCCCGGGACTCTACGAGCAGTACTTC.

The rearrangement joins TRBV5-1 to TRBJ2-7, with 8 nucleotides matching TRBD1. The CDR3 is 15 residues long. With V trimmed by 4 bases and J by 0 bases, 6 bases remained unmatched. Germline CDR1 and CDR2: SGHRS and YFSETQ. The CDR3 DNA is TGCGCCAGCAGCAAATGGACAGGGAGCTCCTACGAGCAGTACTTC. Its protein product is CASSKWTGSSYEQYF. Supplemented by reference TRBV5-1 and TRBJ2-7, the full variable domain reads KAGVTQTPRYLIKTRGQQVTLSCSPISGHRSVSWYQQTPGQGLQFLFEYFSETQRNKGNFPGRFSGRQFSNSRSEMNVSTLELGDSALYLCASSKWTGSSYEQYFGPGTRLTVT.

The V gene is TRBV9, the J gene TRBJ1-4; D unresolved. Germline CDR1 is SGDLS and CDR2 is YYNGEE. V dropped 2 bases and J dropped 1 base, with 9 bases sitting between them. CDR3 length: 15 amino acids. DNA for the CDR3: TGTGCCAGCAGCGTCCGAGGAGTAACTAATGAAAAACTGTTTTTT. Its protein product is CASSVRGVTNEKLFF.

Many counts were recorded for this clone. The chain uses TRBV4-3 and TRBJ2-2, with 8 bases lining up with TRBD2. Per the germline V gene, CDR1 is LGHNA and CDR2 is YSLEER. The CDR3 is made up of 14 amino acids. V was pared by 6 bases and J by 7 bases, with 7 bases of the junction left unmatched. In nucleotides, the CDR3 is TGCGCCAGCAGGGAACCGGGACTAGGCGGGGAGCTGTTTTTT. Protein: CASREPGLGGELFF.

The rearrangement joins TRBV27 to TRBJ1-2; 7 bases line up with TRBD1. The V gene's germline CDR1 is MNHEY and CDR2 SMNVEV (reference sequence). The CDR3 sequence is 15 residues long. The junction had 10 bases not matched to a gene; V was cut back by 1 base and J by 8 bases. DNA for the CDR3: TGTGCCAGCAGTTTATATGGGGCAGGGGGATCCGGCTACACCTTC. Translating it yields CASSLYGAGGSGYTF.

This clone was picked up one time. The chain recombines TRBV2 with TRBJ2-1; D is unresolved. CDR1 is SNHLY and CDR2 is FYNNEI in the germline V gene. Trimming stripped 7 bases from V and 0 bases from J, with 10 bases between. This CDR3 comprises 14 residues. CDR3: CASTTANSYNEQFF. The CDR3 bases are TGTGCCAGCACCACAGCTAACTCCTACAATGAGCAGTTCTTC.

The rearrangement uses TRBV19 and TRBJ2-1; D is possibly TRBD1 (6 bases). The ends were cut back, 7 bases at V and 7 bases at J, with 11 bases in the middle. The CDR3 has 12 residues. CDR1 and CDR2 (germline): LNHDA, SQIVND (reference sequence). In nucleotides, the CDR3 is TGTGCCAGTAACAACAGGGATAATGAGCAGTTCTTC. This codes for CASNNRDNEQFF. The whole variable domain, remainder taken from reference TRBV19 and TRBJ2-1, is DGGITQSPKYLFRKEGQNVTLSCEQNLNHDAMYWYRQDPGQGLRLIYYSQIVNDFQKGDIAEGYSVSREKKESFPLTVTSAQKNPTAFYLCASNNRDNEQFFGPGTRLTVL.

The chain joins TRBV2 to TRBJ1-4, with D tentatively TRBD1 (5 bases). V was clipped by 10 bases and J by 7 bases, with 13 bases between them. The CDR3 length is 12 residues. CDR1 and CDR2 (germline): SNHLY, FYNNEI. CDR3 nucleotides: TGTGCCACCCGGGGGGTGGGTGAAAAACTGTTTTTT. It specifies CATRGVGEKLFF.

This chain links TRBV6-5 with TRBJ1-4; D not resolved. V was shortened by 6 bases and J by 3 bases, with 11 bases between the two germline ends. From germline, CDR1 is MNHEY and CDR2 SVGAGI. The CDR3 is 14 amino acids. CDR3 nucleotides: TGTGCCAGCAGGGGCGGGGAGGCTAATGAAAAACTGTTTTTT. Its translation: CASRGGEANEKLFF.

The rearrangement joins TRBV4-1 to TRBJ2-3, with TRBD2 matching over 7 bases. The CDR3 is made up of 14 amino acids. Germline CDR1 reads MGHRA; CDR2 reads YSYEKL. Germline trimming cut 3 bases from V and 4 bases from J; bases unmatched to any gene: 4. The CDR3 is CASSQGGLADTQYF. CDR3 nucleotide sequence: TGCGCCAGCAGCCAGGGTGGACTAGCAGATACGCAGTATTTT.

V and J are TRBV7-2 and TRBJ2-2, with D tentatively TRBD2 (5 bases). Per germline, CDR1 SGHTA and CDR2 FQGNSA. Trimming removed 5 bases at V and 2 bases at J, with 15 bases between. The CDR3 covers 16 residues. The CDR3 DNA is TGTGCCAGCAGCCCACCCCCCCGGGATAACACCGGGGAGCTGTTTTTT. Its translation: CASSPPPRDNTGELFF.

This chain links TRBV27 with TRBJ1-2, with D perhaps TRBD1 (5 bases). The germline V and J ends were trimmed by 0 bases and 6 bases, with 11 bases remaining between them. Germline CDR1 is MNHEY and CDR2 is SMNVEV (reference sequence). The CDR3 has 14 amino acids. As DNA, the CDR3 is TGTGCCAGCAGTTTATCTTCCAGGGCTGATGGCTACACCTTC. It is translated as CASSLSSRADGYTF.

The chain couples TRBV7-2 to TRBJ1-1; D uncertain. The CDR3 runs 16 residues. Per germline, CDR1 SGHTA and CDR2 FQGNSA. V was pared by 5 bases and J by 5 bases, with 21 bases between. In DNA form, the CDR3 reads TGTGCCAGCAGCCCACGACACCCTGGGAGTGGGACTGAAGCTTTCTTT. Translating gives CASSPRHPGSGTEAFF.

V is TRBV6-5 and J is TRBJ2-1; TRBD2 agrees at 10 bases. This CDR3 region has 16 residues. Germline assignment: CDR1 MNHEY and CDR2 SVGAGI. Trimming at V came to 0 bases and at J to 8 bases, leaving 7 bases not matched to a gene. CDR3 sequence: CASSYSRLSGGDEQFF. CDR3 bases: TGTGCCAGCAGTTACTCGCGACTGAGCGGGGGGGATGAGCAGTTCTTC.

This chain connects TRBV2 to TRBJ2-7, with 7 bases aligning to TRBD1. This CDR3 region has 16 residues. The V and J ends lost 5 bases and 0 bases, in that order; junction bases with no gene match: 10. CDR1 is SNHLY, CDR2 FYNNEI, per germline. This CDR3 reads CASSLSGTAVSYEQYF. The CDR3 nucleotides are TGTGCCAGCAGTCTAAGTGGGACAGCCGTCTCCTACGAGCAGTACTTC.

This clone appeared a few times. The chain joins TRBV19 to TRBJ2-1, with 10 bases matching TRBD2. V lost 1 base to trimming and J lost 8 bases; unmatched junction nucleotides: 5. Germline V lookup: CDR1 LNHDA, CDR2 SQIVND (reference sequence). The CDR3 length is 15 residues. The CDR3 sequence: CASSIALAGLYEQFF. Written as DNA, the CDR3 is TGTGCCAGTAGTATAGCACTAGCGGGGTTGTATGAGCAGTTCTTC. Based on the CDR3 plus reference TRBV19 and TRBJ2-1, the full variable domain is DGGITQSPKYLFRKEGQNVTLSCEQNLNHDAMYWYRQDPGQGLRLIYYSQIVNDFQKGDIAEGYSVSREKKESFPLTVTSAQKNPTAFYLCASSIALAGLYEQFFGPGTRLTVL.

This clone was recorded a few times. This rearrangement joins TRBV6-6 to TRBJ1-3; 7 positions match TRBD1. The CDR3 totals 15 residues. Looked up from germline, CDR1 is MNHNY and CDR2 is SVGAGI (reference sequence). V was clipped by 6 bases and J by 4 bases; unmatched bases: 9. The CDR3 DNA is TGTGCCAGCAGGAGACAACAGGGGACCGGAAACACCATATATTTT. This gives the protein CASRRQQGTGNTIYF.

The sample holds a few counts of this clone. This sequence joins TRBV30 and TRBJ2-3, with 12 bases aligning to TRBD2. The CDR3 has 14 residues. Germline V gives CDR1 GTSNPN, CDR2 SVGIG (reference sequence). Losses at the gene ends were 1 base for V and 4 bases for J; bases not matched to a gene: 0. The CDR3 region is CAWSASGGADTQYF. Written as DNA, the CDR3 is TGTGCCTGGAGTGCTAGCGGGGGGGCAGATACGCAGTATTTT. Variable domain in full (rest from reference TRBV30 and TRBJ2-3): SQTIHQWPATLVQPVGSPLSLECTVEGTSNPNLYWYRQAAGRGLQLLFYSVGIGQISSEVPQNLSASRPQDRQFILSSKKLLLSDSGFYLCAWSASGGADTQYFGPGTRLTVL.

V is TRBV19 and J is TRBJ1-6; possibly TRBD1 for D (5 bases). The CDR3 has 13 residues. V shed 6 bases and J shed 10 bases, with 13 bases lying between them. Germline assignment: CDR1 LNHDA and CDR2 SQIVND (reference sequence). CDR3 nucleotide sequence: TGTGCCAGTAGGATTGGTGGGGCATCACCCCTCCACTTT. Amino acids: CASRIGGASPLHF.

This chain uses TRBV5-5 with TRBJ2-7, with D perhaps TRBD2 (5 bases). The CDR3 spans 14 residues. Between the trimmed V and J ends, which lost 1 base and 7 bases, there was a span of 15 bases. The germline gives CDR1 SGHKS, CDR2 YYEKEE (reference sequence). CDR3 DNA: TGTGCCAGCAGCTTGTCGGCAGGTCGAGGGGAGCAGTACTTC. This gives the protein CASSLSAGRGEQYF.

This chain links TRBV6-1 with TRBJ1-4, with 7 positions matching TRBD1. Germline lookup yields CDR1 MNHNS and CDR2 SASEGT. The junction had 8 bases not matched to a gene; V was cut back by 0 bases and J by 7 bases. CDR3 length equals 16 residues. The CDR3 here is CASSEAAGGMGEKLFF. Written as DNA, the CDR3 is TGTGCCAGCAGTGAAGCGGCAGGGGGGATGGGTGAAAAACTGTTTTTT.

The chain combines TRBV15 with TRBJ1-5, with D perhaps matching TRBD1 (5 bases). V was trimmed by 1 base and J by 8 bases, leaving 12 bases between them. CDR3 length: 14 residues. Germline V gene sequence: CDR1 LNHNV, CDR2 YYDKDF (reference sequence). The CDR3 reads CATSRARAPEPQHF. The CDR3 bases are TGTGCCACCAGCAGAGCCAGGGCCCCAGAGCCCCAGCATTTT.

This chain connects TRBV6-5 to TRBJ2-2, with TRBD1 matching 7 bases. The CDR3 contains 13 residues. The V segment lost 7 bases and the J segment 6 bases; nucleotides outside the gene matches: 5. Germline lookup yields CDR1 MNHEY and CDR2 SVGAGI. The DNA for the CDR3 is TGTGCCAGCAACCCGACAGGGCCCGGGGAGCTGTTTTTT. Its translation is CASNPTGPGELFF.